This TCR beta chain came from a study of T-cell memory formation after mild COVID-19. Findings and caveats of the study: Day 15 to 85 contractors were CD4/CD8 balanced; later expanders leaned CD4+.

Each CDR3 protein gets one entry after TCRdb re-called the 5' RACE reads with MiXCR. The repertoire holds around 450,000 distinct CDR3 sequences, 20% seen once, with about 8.8% in the top ten. V trimming: 3 bases; J trimming: 8 bases; junction bases outside the gene matches: 6. The CDR3 loop spans 14 amino acids. On this clonotype: Antigen specificity is unknown.

The sample consisted of PBMCs or a T cell subset sorted from them (not recorded which). The origin of this receptor is an adult woman who had mild COVID-19 (a few samples of this study predate the infection). Cell type and time point are not known. The rearrangement uses TRBV12-3 or TRBV12-4 and TRBJ1-5; 8 bases fit TRBD1. CDR3 amino acids: CASSFQGARKPQHF. The CDR3 DNA follows: TGTGCCAGCAGTTTCCAGGGGGCGCGGAAGCCCCAGCATTTT.